The source of this T cell receptor (beta chain) is a study of T cells in Graves' hyperthyroidism and ophthalmopathy. Study findings and constraints: Most clonotypes that expanded in the thyroid above 0.001 also showed up in blood.

This clonotype appeared many times. Antigen unknown. Per germline, CDR1 SGHTA and CDR2 FQGNSA. The V gene lost 5 bases and the J gene lost 4 bases, with 9 bases spanning the gap. This CDR3 has 13 amino acids. TCR beta CDR3 regions were amplified from RNA. First-round RT-PCR targeting the TCR CDR3 was performed with the HTBI primer set. MiXCR, applied by TCRdb to the multiplex PCR reads, yields one record per CDR3 protein. The sample has roughly 580,000 distinct CDR3 sequences, approximately 15% seen once. This sequence joins TRBV7-2 and TRBJ2-1; weak D call: TRBD2 (6 bases). Sequencing input: blood. The receptor was derived from a woman aged 25 to 45 with Graves' hyperthyroidism that later progressed to Graves' ophthalmopathy. CDR3 in amino acids: CASSPSAYNEQFF. DNA for the CDR3: TGTGCCAGCAGCCCTAGCGCTTACAATGAGCAGTTCTTC.